This TCR beta chain was obtained from a study of T cell responses to AZD1222 COVID-19 vaccine. Study observations and caveats: Regions 160-218 and 743-854 dominated among vaccine-associated CD4 TCRs spanning spike. Repertoire collection took place solely once the T cell response had peaked. The sample set comprised mostly white British donors with more females, and clonal diversity was possibly underestimated.

V lost 1 base, J lost 7 bases, and 7 bases lay in between. Germline V gene data show CDR1 as SGHAT and CDR2 as FQDESV (reference sequence). The CDR3 is made up of 12 amino acids. As for this clone: Its antigen remains unidentified.

This table comes from immunoSEQ multiplex PCR, and its TCRdb copy is limited to in-frame clones, with some not included. The sample records 150,000 to 200,000 clones, 85% to 95% being singletons. The sequence derives from an adult who received the AZD1222 COVID-19 vaccine. The material sequenced was peripheral blood, taken 28 days after the second AZD1222 dose. This rearrangement joins TRBV11-1 to TRBJ1-2; D not resolved. The CDR3 region is CASSLGDIGYTF. As DNA, the CDR3 is TGTGCCAGCAGCTTAGGAGACATTGGCTACACCTTC.